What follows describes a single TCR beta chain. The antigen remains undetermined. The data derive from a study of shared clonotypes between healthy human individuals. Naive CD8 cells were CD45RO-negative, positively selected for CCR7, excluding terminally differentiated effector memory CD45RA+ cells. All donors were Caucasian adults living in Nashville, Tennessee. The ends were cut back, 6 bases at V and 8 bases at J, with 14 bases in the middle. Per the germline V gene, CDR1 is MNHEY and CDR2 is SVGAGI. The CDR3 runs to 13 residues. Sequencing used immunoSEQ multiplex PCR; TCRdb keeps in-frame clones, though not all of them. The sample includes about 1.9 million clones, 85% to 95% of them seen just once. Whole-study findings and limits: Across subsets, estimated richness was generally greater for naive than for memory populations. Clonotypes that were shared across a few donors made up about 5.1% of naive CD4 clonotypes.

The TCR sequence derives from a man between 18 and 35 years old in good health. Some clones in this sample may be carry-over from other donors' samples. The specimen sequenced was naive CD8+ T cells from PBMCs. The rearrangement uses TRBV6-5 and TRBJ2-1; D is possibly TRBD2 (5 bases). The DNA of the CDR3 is TGTGCCAGCAGCCCGGGGTTGGGTGATGAGCAGTTCTTC. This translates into CASSPGLGDEQFF.